Here is one T cell receptor (beta chain) with its context. Its target is unknown. Healthy adults negative for HIV, lacking recent acute infections or vaccinations, served as donors. Each sample came from a Caucasian adult donor living in Nashville, Tennessee. The record originates from a study of shared clonotypes between healthy human individuals. Deep was the level used in running the assay. Assay: immunoSEQ multiplex PCR; the TCRdb copy retains only in-frame clones and omits some. The repertoire holds under 1,900,000 clones, with about 98.5% as singletons. Findings and limits, study-wide: Sampling included only blood; tissue repertoires likely differ.

This receptor was obtained from a man aged 25 to 40 in good health. Sequenced sample: naive CD4+ T cells sorted from blood. Subset in this sample: CD45RA+ positively selected.

The CDR3 here is CASSLIFGANEKLFF. The DNA of the CDR3 is TGTGCCAGCAGTTTAATTTTCGGGGCTAATGAAAAACTGTTTTTT. The chain combines TRBV27 with TRBJ1-4; D call uncertain. The CDR3 spans 15 residues. Trimming took off 2 bases at V and 3 bases at J, with 10 bases between the two ends. Germline lookup yields CDR1 MNHEY and CDR2 SMNVEV (reference sequence).